The rows below give T cell receptor beta chains drawn from one sample of a study of shared clonotypes between healthy human individuals. The assay was immunoSEQ multiplex PCR, and TCRdb's table has in-frame clones only and misses some. The sample shows approximately 2,300,000 clones, under 95% of them seen only once. Sequenced sample: naive CD4+ T cells from PBMCs. Every receptor here comes from a man younger than 30 in good health. Some clones in this sample may be carry-over from other donors' samples. Both conserved end residues are trimmed from each CDR3. The size of a clone is reported for some rows only, either as once, few or many, or as a class for expanded clones.

v_call: TRBV7-3
clone_size: .
cdr3_aa: ASSFRKNTEAF

v_call: TRBV27
clone_size: .
cdr3_aa: ASRPRLGTSSYEQY

v_call: TRBV9
clone_size: .
cdr3_aa: ASRGQGRYTGELF

v_call: TRBV9
clone_size: once
cdr3_aa: ASSVDAKTGNNQPQH

v_call: TRBV28
clone_size: .
cdr3_aa: ASSSYRSYEQY

v_call: TRBV28
clone_size: .
cdr3_aa: ASSNSGVRADTQY

v_call: TRBV29-1
clone_size: .
cdr3_aa: SVLHAGVGGFNYGYT

v_call: TRBV19
clone_size: .
cdr3_aa: ASSTSRGRWKVGELF

v_call: TRBV6-6
clone_size: .
cdr3_aa: ASSLTLEGTEAF

v_call: TRBV7-3
clone_size: .
cdr3_aa: ASPRGGGPGNTIY

v_call: TRBV7-3
clone_size: .
cdr3_aa: ASSFGGTGQEETQY

v_call: TRBV28
clone_size: .
cdr3_aa: ASSPPGVPYQETQY

v_call: TRBV7-2
clone_size: .
cdr3_aa: ASSLTSGYNEQF

v_call: TRBV6-4
clone_size: .
cdr3_aa: ASSPQMNTEAF

v_call: TRBV7-9
clone_size: .
cdr3_aa: ASRPGGAAQETQY

v_call: TRBV6-5
clone_size: .
cdr3_aa: ASSYPGSPVAF

v_call: TRBV7-8
clone_size: once
cdr3_aa: ASSLSGSLHEQY

v_call: TRBV5-1
clone_size: .
cdr3_aa: ASSVSPRETQY

v_call: TRBV10-2
clone_size: .
cdr3_aa: ASSENIPYEQY

v_call: TRBV29-1
clone_size: few
cdr3_aa: SVGTEPYEKLF

v_call: TRBV15
clone_size: .
cdr3_aa: ATSRDRGWNTEAF

v_call: TRBV29-1
clone_size: .
cdr3_aa: SVSKRATGYEQY

v_call: TRBV4-2
clone_size: .
cdr3_aa: ASSQMGAGGGETQY

v_call: TRBV28
clone_size: .
cdr3_aa: ASSLGPIEKLF

v_call: TRBV5-1
clone_size: .
cdr3_aa: ASSLGLGGTYEQY

v_call: TRBV29-1
clone_size: .
cdr3_aa: SVAKGASQPQH

v_call: TRBV30
clone_size: few
cdr3_aa: ACRYAGELF

v_call: TRBV7-9
clone_size: .
cdr3_aa: ASSSRGSQADTQY

v_call: TRBV5-1
clone_size: .
cdr3_aa: ASSFGQGAAGELF

v_call: TRBV7-2
clone_size: few
cdr3_aa: ASSLVRGGYNEQF

v_call: TRBV7-6
clone_size: .
cdr3_aa: ASSSEWGNTIY

v_call: TRBV7-9
clone_size: .
cdr3_aa: ASSLGWLRGTYSTDTQY

v_call: TRBV7-9
clone_size: .
cdr3_aa: ASSLDGGLF

v_call: TRBV28
clone_size: .
cdr3_aa: ASTFTSGPYSYNEQF

v_call: TRBV7-9
clone_size: .
cdr3_aa: ASSLPVAASTDTQY

v_call: TRBV4-3
clone_size: .
cdr3_aa: ASSLLGLAGGYEQY

v_call: TRBV6-5
clone_size: once
cdr3_aa: ASSYAPTHMNTEAF

v_call: TRBV5-5
clone_size: .
cdr3_aa: ASSGTGDTGELF

v_call: TRBV29-1
clone_size: .
cdr3_aa: SAEDRNEKLF

v_call: TRBV9
clone_size: .
cdr3_aa: ASSSKGSRASGSMETQY

v_call: TRBV4-2
clone_size: .
cdr3_aa: ASSREGAGGYNEQF

v_call: TRBV19
clone_size: .
cdr3_aa: ASSILGSFYGYT

v_call: TRBV4-2
clone_size: .
cdr3_aa: ASSPVAGAGGTEAF

v_call: TRBV30
clone_size: few
cdr3_aa: AWSVQGSQPQH

v_call: TRBV25-1
clone_size: .
cdr3_aa: ASSEPLLEETQY

v_call: TRBV19
clone_size: once
cdr3_aa: ASRRQHNEKLF

v_call: TRBV7-2
clone_size: once
cdr3_aa: ASSLARTGAYEQY

v_call: TRBV7-2
clone_size: once
cdr3_aa: ASSLAGLANYNEQF

v_call: TRBV19
clone_size: .
cdr3_aa: ASSTTGLATYEQY

v_call: TRBV15
clone_size: .
cdr3_aa: ATRIGGGADSNQPQH